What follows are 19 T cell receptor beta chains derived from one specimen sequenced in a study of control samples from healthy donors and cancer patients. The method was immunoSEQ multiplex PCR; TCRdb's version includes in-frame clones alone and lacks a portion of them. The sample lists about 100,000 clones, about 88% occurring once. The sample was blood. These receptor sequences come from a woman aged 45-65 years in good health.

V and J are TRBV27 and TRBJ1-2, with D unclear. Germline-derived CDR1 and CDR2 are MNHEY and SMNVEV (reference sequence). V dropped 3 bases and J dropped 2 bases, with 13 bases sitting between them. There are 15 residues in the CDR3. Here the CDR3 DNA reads TGTGCCAGCAGTTTTAATGGCGTGCCGAACTATGGCTACACCTTC. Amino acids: CASSFNGVPNYGYTF.

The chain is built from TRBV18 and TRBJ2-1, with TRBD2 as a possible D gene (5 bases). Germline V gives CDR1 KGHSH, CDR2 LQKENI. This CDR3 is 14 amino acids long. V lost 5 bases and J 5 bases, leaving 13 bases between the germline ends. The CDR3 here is CASSTSFGDNEQFF. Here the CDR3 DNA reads TGTGCCAGCTCAACTTCGTTCGGGGACAATGAGCAGTTCTTC.

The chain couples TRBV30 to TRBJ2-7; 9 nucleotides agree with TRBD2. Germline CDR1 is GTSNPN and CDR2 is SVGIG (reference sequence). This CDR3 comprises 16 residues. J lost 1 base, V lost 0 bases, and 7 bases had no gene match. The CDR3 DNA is TGTGCCTGGAGTGTACCCCCAGCGGGGGGTTCCTACGAGCAGTACTTC. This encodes CAWSVPPAGGSYEQYF.

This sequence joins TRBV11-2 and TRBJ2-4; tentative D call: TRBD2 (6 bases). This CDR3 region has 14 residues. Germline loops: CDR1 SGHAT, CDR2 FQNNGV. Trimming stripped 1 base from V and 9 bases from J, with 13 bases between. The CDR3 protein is CASSLGDGSSIQYF. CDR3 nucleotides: TGTGCCAGCAGCTTAGGGGACGGGAGCTCCATTCAGTACTTC.

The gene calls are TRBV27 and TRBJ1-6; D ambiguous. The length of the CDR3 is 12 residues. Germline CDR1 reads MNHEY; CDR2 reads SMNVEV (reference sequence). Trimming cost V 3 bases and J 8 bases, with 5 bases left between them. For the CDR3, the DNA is TGTGCCAGCAGTTTCGCCTATTCACCCCTCCACTTT. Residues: CASSFAYSPLHF.

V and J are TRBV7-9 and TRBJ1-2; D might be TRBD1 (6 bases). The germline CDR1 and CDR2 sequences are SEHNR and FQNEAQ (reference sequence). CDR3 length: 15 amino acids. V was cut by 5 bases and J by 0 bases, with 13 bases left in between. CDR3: CASSPDRRANYGYTF. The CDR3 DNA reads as TGTGCCAGCAGCCCCGACAGGAGAGCTAACTATGGCTACACCTTC.

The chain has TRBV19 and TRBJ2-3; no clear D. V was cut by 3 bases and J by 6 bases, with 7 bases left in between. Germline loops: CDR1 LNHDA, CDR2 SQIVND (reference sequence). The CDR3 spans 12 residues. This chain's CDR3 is CASSMRPDTQYF. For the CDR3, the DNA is TGTGCCAGTAGTATGCGACCGGATACGCAGTATTTT.

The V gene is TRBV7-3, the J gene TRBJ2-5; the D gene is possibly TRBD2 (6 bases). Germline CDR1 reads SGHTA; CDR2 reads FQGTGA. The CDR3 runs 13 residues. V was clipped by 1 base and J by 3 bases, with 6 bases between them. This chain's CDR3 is CASSLRREETQYF. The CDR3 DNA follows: TGTGCCAGCAGCTTAAGGAGGGAAGAGACCCAGTACTTC.

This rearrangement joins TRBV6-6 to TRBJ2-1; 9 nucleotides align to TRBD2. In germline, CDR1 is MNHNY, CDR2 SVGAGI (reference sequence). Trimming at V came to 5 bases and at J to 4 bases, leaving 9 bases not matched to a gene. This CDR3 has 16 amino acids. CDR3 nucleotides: TGTGCCAGCAGTCCTTTAGCGGGGGATAATTACAATGAGCAGTTCTTC. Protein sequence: CASSPLAGDNYNEQFF.

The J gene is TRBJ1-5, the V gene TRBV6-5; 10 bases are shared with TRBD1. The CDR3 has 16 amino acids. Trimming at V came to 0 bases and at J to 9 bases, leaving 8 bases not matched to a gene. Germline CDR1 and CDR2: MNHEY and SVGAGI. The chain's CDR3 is CASSYSYRDRGRPQHF. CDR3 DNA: TGTGCCAGCAGTTACTCGTACAGGGACAGGGGCCGGCCCCAGCATTTT.

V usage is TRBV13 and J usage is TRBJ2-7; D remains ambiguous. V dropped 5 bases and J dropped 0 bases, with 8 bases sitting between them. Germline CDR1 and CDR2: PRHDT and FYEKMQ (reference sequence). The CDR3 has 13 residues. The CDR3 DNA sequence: TGTGCCAGCAGCCCACGCTCCTCCTACGAGCAGTACTTC. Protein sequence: CASSPRSSYEQYF.

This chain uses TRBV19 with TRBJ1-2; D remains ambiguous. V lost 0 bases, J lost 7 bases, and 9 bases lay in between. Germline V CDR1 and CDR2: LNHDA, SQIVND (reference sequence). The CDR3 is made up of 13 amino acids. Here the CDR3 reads CASSIDPVGGYTF. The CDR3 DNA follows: TGTGCCAGTAGTATAGATCCGGTTGGTGGCTACACCTTC.

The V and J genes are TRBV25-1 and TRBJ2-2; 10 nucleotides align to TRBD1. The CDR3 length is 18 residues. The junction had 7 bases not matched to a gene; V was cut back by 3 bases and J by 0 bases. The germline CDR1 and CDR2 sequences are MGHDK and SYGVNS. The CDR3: CASSEMWDRGSNTGELFF. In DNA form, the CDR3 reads TGTGCCAGCAGTGAGATGTGGGACAGGGGCTCGAACACCGGGGAGCTGTTTTTT.

CDR3 sequence reads: CASSYPSERDFSSYNEQFF. The CDR3 DNA is TGTGCCAGCAGCTACCCCTCCGAAAGGGACTTCAGCTCCTACAATGAGCAGTTCTTC. V is TRBV7-2 and J is TRBJ2-1; D may be TRBD2 (6 bases). Germline values: CDR1 SGHTA, CDR2 FQGNSA. CDR3 length equals 19 residues. The V end was cut by 4 bases, the J end by 0 bases, with 22 bases between.

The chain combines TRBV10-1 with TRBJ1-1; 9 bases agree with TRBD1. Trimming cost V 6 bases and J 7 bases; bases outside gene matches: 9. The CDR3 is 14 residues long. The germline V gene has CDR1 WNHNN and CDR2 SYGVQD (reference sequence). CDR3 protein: CASRGGTGNHEAFF. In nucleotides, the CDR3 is TGCGCCAGCAGGGGGGGGACAGGGAATCATGAAGCTTTCTTT.

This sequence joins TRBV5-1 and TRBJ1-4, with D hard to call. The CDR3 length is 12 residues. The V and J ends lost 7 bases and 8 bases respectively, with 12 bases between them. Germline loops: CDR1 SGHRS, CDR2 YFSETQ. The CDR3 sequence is CASREGSEKLFF. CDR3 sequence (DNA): TGCGCCAGCCGCGAAGGCAGCGAAAAACTGTTTTTT.

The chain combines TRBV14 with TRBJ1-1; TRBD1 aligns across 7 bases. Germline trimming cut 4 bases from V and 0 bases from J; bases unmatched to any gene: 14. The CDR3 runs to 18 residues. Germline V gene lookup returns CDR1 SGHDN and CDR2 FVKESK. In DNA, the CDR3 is TGTGCCAGCAGCCCAAATGGCCCCCCGGGGACAGTGAACACTGAAGCTTTCTTT. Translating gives CASSPNGPPGTVNTEAFF. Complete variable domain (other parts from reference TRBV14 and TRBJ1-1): EAGVTQFPSHSVIEKGQTVTLRCDPISGHDNLYWYRRVMGKEIKFLLHFVKESKQDESGMPNNRFLAERTGGTYSTLKVQPAELEDSGVYFCASSPNGPPGTVNTEAFFGQGTRLTVV.

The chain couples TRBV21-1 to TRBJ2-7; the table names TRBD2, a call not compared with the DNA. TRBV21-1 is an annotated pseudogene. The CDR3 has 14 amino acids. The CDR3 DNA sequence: TGTGCCAGCAGCAACCGTGTTAGTTGGTACGAGCAGTACGTC. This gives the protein CASSNRVSWYEQYV.

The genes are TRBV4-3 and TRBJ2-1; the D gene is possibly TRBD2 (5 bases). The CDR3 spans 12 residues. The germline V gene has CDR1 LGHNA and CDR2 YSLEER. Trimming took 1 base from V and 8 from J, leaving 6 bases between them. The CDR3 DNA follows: TGCGCCAGCAGCCAAGTGAGGGATGAGCAGTTCTTC. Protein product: CASSQVRDEQFF.